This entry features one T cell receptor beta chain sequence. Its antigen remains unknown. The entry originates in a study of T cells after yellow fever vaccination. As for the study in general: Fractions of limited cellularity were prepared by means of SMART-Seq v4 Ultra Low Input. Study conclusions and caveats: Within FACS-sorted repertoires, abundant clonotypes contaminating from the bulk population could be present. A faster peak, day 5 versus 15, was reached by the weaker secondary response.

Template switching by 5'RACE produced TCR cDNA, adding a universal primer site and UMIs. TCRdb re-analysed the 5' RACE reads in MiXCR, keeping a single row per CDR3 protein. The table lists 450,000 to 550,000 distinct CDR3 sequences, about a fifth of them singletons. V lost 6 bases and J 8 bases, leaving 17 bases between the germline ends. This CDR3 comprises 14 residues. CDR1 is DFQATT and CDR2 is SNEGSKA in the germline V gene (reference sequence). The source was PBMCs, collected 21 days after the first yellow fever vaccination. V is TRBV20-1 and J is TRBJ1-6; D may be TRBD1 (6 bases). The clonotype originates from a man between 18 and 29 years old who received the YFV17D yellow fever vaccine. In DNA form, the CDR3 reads TGCAGTGCCACCAGGGGACCTACCTATTCACCCCTCCACTTT. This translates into CSATRGPTYSPLHF.